This T cell receptor (beta chain) was sequenced for a study of blood T cell repertoires in COVID-19. Germline V CDR1 and CDR2: LGHNA, YNFKEQ. With V trimmed by 3 bases and J by 7 bases, 12 bases remained unmatched. The CDR3 runs to 17 residues. Clones were sequenced by immunoSEQ multiplex PCR, and TCRdb holds only the in-frame ones, with some missing. The sample carries tens of thousands of clones, approximately 80% recorded once. Sequenced sample: peripheral blood. The chain joins TRBV4-2 to TRBJ2-2; TRBD2 aligns across 9 bases. This TCR derives from a human donor in a cohort sampled during active COVID-19. The CDR3 coding sequence is TGTGCCAGCAGCCAGACTCGAGCGGGGGGCGGGGTCGGGGAGCTGTTTTTT. It specifies CASSQTRAGGGVGELFF.